This entry is about one TCR beta chain. This specimen belongs to a study of shared clonotypes between healthy human individuals. On the study more broadly: The cohort had a couple of women and a few men, ages 18 to 49.

Using immunoSEQ multiplex PCR, the repertoire was profiled, and TCRdb retains in-frame clones only, with some absent. This table holds about 2,500,000 clones, around nine tenths found once. The clonotype was recovered from a man between 18 and 29 years old in good health. The sequenced sample consisted of naive CD4+ T cells sorted from blood. As to subset: CD45RA+ positively selected.

CDR3 in DNA: TGTGCCAGCAGTGGACAGGGGGCCGAGCAGTACTTC. It specifies CASSGQGAEQYF. V is TRBV2 and J is TRBJ2-7, with 10 bases identical to TRBD1. V was pared by 4 bases and J by 6 bases, with 0 bases of the junction left unmatched. CDR3 length equals 12 residues. Germline V lookup: CDR1 SNHLY, CDR2 FYNNEI.